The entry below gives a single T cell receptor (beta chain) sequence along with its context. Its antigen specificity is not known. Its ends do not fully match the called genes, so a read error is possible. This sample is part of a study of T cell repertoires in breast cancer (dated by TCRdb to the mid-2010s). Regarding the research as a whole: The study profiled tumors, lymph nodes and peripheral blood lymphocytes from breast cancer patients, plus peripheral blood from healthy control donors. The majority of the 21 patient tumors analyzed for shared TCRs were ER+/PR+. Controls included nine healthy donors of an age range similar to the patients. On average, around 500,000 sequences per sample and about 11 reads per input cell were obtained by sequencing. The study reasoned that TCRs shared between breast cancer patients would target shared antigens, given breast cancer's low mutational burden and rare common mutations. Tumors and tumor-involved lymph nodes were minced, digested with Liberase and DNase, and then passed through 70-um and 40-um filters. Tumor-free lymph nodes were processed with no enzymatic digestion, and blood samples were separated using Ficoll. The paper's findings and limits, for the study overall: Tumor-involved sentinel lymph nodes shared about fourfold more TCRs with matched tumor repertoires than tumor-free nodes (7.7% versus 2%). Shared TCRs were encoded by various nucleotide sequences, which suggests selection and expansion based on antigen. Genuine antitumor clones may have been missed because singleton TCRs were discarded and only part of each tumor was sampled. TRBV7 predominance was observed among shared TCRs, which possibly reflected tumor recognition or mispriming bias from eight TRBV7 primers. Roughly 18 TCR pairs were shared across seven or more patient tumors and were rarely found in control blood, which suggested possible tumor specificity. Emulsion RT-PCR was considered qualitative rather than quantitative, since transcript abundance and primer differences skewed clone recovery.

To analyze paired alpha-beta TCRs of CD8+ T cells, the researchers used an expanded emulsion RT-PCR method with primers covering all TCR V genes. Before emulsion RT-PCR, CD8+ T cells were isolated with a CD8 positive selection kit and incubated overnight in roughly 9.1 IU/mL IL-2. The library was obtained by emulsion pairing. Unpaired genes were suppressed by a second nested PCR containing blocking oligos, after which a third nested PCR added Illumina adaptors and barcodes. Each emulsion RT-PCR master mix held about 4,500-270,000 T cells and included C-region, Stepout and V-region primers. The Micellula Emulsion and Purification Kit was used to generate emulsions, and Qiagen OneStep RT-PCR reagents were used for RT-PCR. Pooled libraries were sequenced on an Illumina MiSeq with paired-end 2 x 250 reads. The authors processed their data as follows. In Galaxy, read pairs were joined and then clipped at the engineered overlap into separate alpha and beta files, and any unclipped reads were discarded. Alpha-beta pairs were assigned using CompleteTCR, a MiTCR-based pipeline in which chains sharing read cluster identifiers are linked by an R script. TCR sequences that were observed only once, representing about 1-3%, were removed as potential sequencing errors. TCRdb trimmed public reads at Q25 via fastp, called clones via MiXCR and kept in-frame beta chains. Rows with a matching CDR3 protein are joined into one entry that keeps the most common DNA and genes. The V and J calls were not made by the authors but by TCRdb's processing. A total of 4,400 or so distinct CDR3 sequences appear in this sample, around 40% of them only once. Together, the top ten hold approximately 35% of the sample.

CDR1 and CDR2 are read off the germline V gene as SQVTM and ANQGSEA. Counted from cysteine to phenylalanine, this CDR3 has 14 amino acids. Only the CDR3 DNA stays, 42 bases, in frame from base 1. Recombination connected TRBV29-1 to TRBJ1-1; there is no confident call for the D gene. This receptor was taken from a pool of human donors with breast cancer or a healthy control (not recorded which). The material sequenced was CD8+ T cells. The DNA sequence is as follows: TGCAGCGTTGGCCGGGGATTGGGGAACAGTGAAGCTTTCTTT. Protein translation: CSVGRGLGNSEAFF.